These T cell receptor beta chains were read from a single sample in a study of identical twins. TCRdb reprocessed the 5' RACE reads via MiXCR and lists one record per CDR3 protein. The repertoire consists of more than 400,000 distinct CDR3 sequences, with 15% occurring once and the leading ten covering roughly 0.43%. The same sample was also studied in work on yellow fever vaccine responses in identical twins.

The sequenced sample consisted of CD4+ T cells sorted from blood. Receptors originate from a woman between 18 and 30 years old in good health. Both conserved end residues are part of each CDR3. The order of the fields is clone size, D gene, V gene, CDR3 length, J gene, CDR3 protein, CDR3 DNA. A D gene is named only where the DNA matches it firmly. Not every row has a clone size; where given, it reads once, few, many or a size class.

clone_size: -
d_call: -
v_call: TRBV27
cdr3_length: 14
j_call: TRBJ1-6
cdr3_aa: CASSFGGGNSPLHF
cdr3_nt: TGTGCCAGCAGTTTTGGGGGTGGCAATTCACCCCTCCACTTT

clone_size: few
d_call: TRBD2
v_call: TRBV29-1
cdr3_length: 16
j_call: TRBJ2-3
cdr3_aa: CSVERLAGANTDTQYF
cdr3_nt: TGCAGCGTTGAAAGACTAGCGGGAGCCAACACAGATACGCAGTATTTT

clone_size: few
d_call: TRBD2
v_call: TRBV2
cdr3_length: 15
j_call: TRBJ2-1
cdr3_aa: CASSPGTSSWDEQFF
cdr3_nt: TGTGCCAGCAGTCCCGGGACTAGCTCTTGGGATGAGCAGTTCTTC

clone_size: few
d_call: -
v_call: TRBV12-3/TRBV12-4
cdr3_length: 15
j_call: TRBJ2-3
cdr3_aa: CASSFRAVYTDTQYF
cdr3_nt: TGTGCCAGCAGTTTTCGAGCGGTATACACAGATACGCAGTATTTT

clone_size: -
d_call: -
v_call: TRBV3-1
cdr3_length: 14
j_call: TRBJ2-1
cdr3_aa: CASSQGRAYNEQFF
cdr3_nt: TGTGCCAGCAGCCAAGGGCGGGCCTACAATGAGCAGTTCTTC

clone_size: once
d_call: TRBD1
v_call: TRBV6-5
cdr3_length: 14
j_call: TRBJ2-2
cdr3_aa: CASSYSMGQGELFF
cdr3_nt: TGTGCCAGCAGTTACTCGATGGGACAGGGGGAGCTGTTTTTT

clone_size: -
d_call: -
v_call: TRBV15
cdr3_length: 17
j_call: TRBJ2-1
cdr3_aa: CATSRDQGRSSYNEQFF
cdr3_nt: TGTGCCACCAGCAGAGATCAGGGTCGAAGCTCCTACAATGAGCAGTTCTTC

clone_size: many
d_call: TRBD2
v_call: TRBV7-3
cdr3_length: 19
j_call: TRBJ2-1
cdr3_aa: CASSLSGAGGLFTNNEQFF
cdr3_nt: TGTGCCAGCAGCTTATCCGGGGCGGGAGGGCTCTTCACGAACAATGAGCAGTTCTTC

clone_size: -
d_call: -
v_call: TRBV10-2
cdr3_length: 16
j_call: TRBJ2-1
cdr3_aa: CASSDGGLGPSHEQFF
cdr3_nt: TGCGCCAGCAGTGACGGCGGGCTAGGGCCCTCCCATGAGCAGTTCTTC

clone_size: few
d_call: -
v_call: TRBV7-9
cdr3_length: 16
j_call: TRBJ2-1
cdr3_aa: CASSLGPQTGSNEQFF
cdr3_nt: TGTGCCAGCAGCTTAGGTCCCCAGACCGGAAGCAATGAGCAGTTCTTC

clone_size: few
d_call: -
v_call: TRBV29-1
cdr3_length: 13
j_call: TRBJ2-7
cdr3_aa: CSAYHGQNYEQYF
cdr3_nt: TGCAGCGCATACCACGGACAGAACTACGAGCAGTACTTC

clone_size: -
d_call: TRBD2
v_call: TRBV12-3/TRBV12-4
cdr3_length: 18
j_call: TRBJ2-1
cdr3_aa: CASILWGSATSGNNEQFF
cdr3_nt: TGTGCCAGCATCTTATGGGGCTCCGCGACTAGCGGAAACAATGAGCAGTTCTTC

clone_size: -
d_call: TRBD2
v_call: TRBV20-1
cdr3_length: 17
j_call: TRBJ2-3
cdr3_aa: CSATQGGLAGPTDTQYF
cdr3_nt: TGCAGTGCTACCCAAGGGGGACTAGCGGGACCCACAGATACGCAGTATTTT

clone_size: -
d_call: TRBD1
v_call: TRBV12-3/TRBV12-4
cdr3_length: 14
j_call: TRBJ2-7
cdr3_aa: CASSFEGALYEQYF
cdr3_nt: TGTGCCAGCAGTTTTGAGGGGGCCCTATACGAGCAGTACTTC

clone_size: few
d_call: -
v_call: TRBV5-4
cdr3_length: 14
j_call: TRBJ1-1
cdr3_aa: CASSLRGPNTEAFF
cdr3_nt: TGTGCCAGCAGCTTGCGGGGTCCGAACACTGAAGCTTTCTTT

clone_size: -
d_call: -
v_call: TRBV12-3/TRBV12-4
cdr3_length: 15
j_call: TRBJ2-3
cdr3_aa: CASSPAGPGTDTQYF
cdr3_nt: TGTGCCAGCAGTCCCGCTGGGCCGGGCACAGATACGCAGTATTTT

clone_size: few
d_call: TRBD2
v_call: TRBV20-1
cdr3_length: 13
j_call: TRBJ2-3
cdr3_aa: CSARSLAGDTQYF
cdr3_nt: TGCAGTGCTAGGTCCCTAGCGGGAGATACGCAGTATTTT

clone_size: once
d_call: -
v_call: TRBV11-1
cdr3_length: 17
j_call: TRBJ2-5
cdr3_aa: CASSPNQTSGTKETQYF
cdr3_nt: TGTGCCAGCAGCCCGAACCAGACTTCGGGAACCAAAGAGACCCAGTACTTC

clone_size: -
d_call: TRBD1
v_call: TRBV25-1
cdr3_length: 17
j_call: TRBJ1-6
cdr3_aa: CASSDGTASSYNSPLHF
cdr3_nt: TGTGCCAGCAGTGACGGGACAGCTAGCTCCTATAATTCACCCCTCCACTTT

clone_size: few
d_call: TRBD1
v_call: TRBV10-3
cdr3_length: 15
j_call: TRBJ2-5
cdr3_aa: CAISDPGTEKETQYF
cdr3_nt: TGTGCCATCAGCGACCCCGGGACAGAAAAAGAGACCCAGTACTTC

clone_size: few
d_call: -
v_call: TRBV7-9
cdr3_length: 13
j_call: TRBJ2-1
cdr3_aa: CASSFPSYNEQFF
cdr3_nt: TGTGCCAGCAGCTTTCCTAGCTACAATGAGCAGTTCTTC

clone_size: many
d_call: -
v_call: TRBV24-1
cdr3_length: 16
j_call: TRBJ2-2
cdr3_aa: CATSDLPPENTGELFF
cdr3_nt: TGTGCCACCAGTGATTTACCCCCAGAGAACACCGGGGAGCTGTTTTTT

clone_size: -
d_call: -
v_call: TRBV28
cdr3_length: 13
j_call: TRBJ2-1
cdr3_aa: CASSSQGVGEQFF
cdr3_nt: TGTGCCAGCAGTTCGCAAGGGGTTGGTGAGCAGTTCTTC

clone_size: -
d_call: -
v_call: TRBV2
cdr3_length: 12
j_call: TRBJ1-5
cdr3_aa: CASHRSNQPQHF
cdr3_nt: TGTGCCAGCCACCGTAGCAATCAGCCCCAGCATTTT

clone_size: -
d_call: -
v_call: TRBV19
cdr3_length: 15
j_call: TRBJ2-7
cdr3_aa: CASSMLSVRGYEQYF
cdr3_nt: TGTGCCAGTAGTATGTTGTCTGTCAGAGGCTACGAGCAGTACTTC

clone_size: few
d_call: -
v_call: TRBV20-1
cdr3_length: 12
j_call: TRBJ1-1
cdr3_aa: CSAKTGLTEAFF
cdr3_nt: TGCAGTGCTAAAACAGGACTCACTGAAGCTTTCTTT

clone_size: -
d_call: TRBD1
v_call: TRBV28
cdr3_length: 14
j_call: TRBJ2-5
cdr3_aa: CASSSRQGFETQYF
cdr3_nt: TGTGCCAGCAGTTCACGACAGGGATTTGAGACCCAGTACTTC

clone_size: few
d_call: -
v_call: TRBV6-5
cdr3_length: 15
j_call: TRBJ1-5
cdr3_aa: CASSDSGLRSGPQHF
cdr3_nt: TGTGCCAGCAGTGACTCGGGACTGAGATCAGGGCCCCAGCATTTT

clone_size: -
d_call: TRBD2
v_call: TRBV14
cdr3_length: 16
j_call: TRBJ2-1
cdr3_aa: CASSQVPGLVSHEQFF
cdr3_nt: TGTGCCAGCAGCCAAGTCCCGGGACTAGTCAGCCATGAGCAGTTCTTC

clone_size: -
d_call: -
v_call: TRBV18
cdr3_length: 13
j_call: TRBJ1-2
cdr3_aa: CASSATENYGYTF
cdr3_nt: TGTGCCAGCTCAGCGACAGAGAACTATGGCTACACCTTC

clone_size: many
d_call: -
v_call: TRBV12-3/TRBV12-4
cdr3_length: 14
j_call: TRBJ1-4
cdr3_aa: CASSLGGTNEKLFF
cdr3_nt: TGTGCCAGCAGTTTAGGAGGGACTAATGAAAAACTGTTTTTT

clone_size: few
d_call: -
v_call: TRBV10-2
cdr3_length: 15
j_call: TRBJ1-1
cdr3_aa: CASSDRDYSNTEAFF
cdr3_nt: TGCGCCAGCAGTGACAGGGATTACAGTAACACTGAAGCTTTCTTT

clone_size: -
d_call: TRBD1
v_call: TRBV5-6
cdr3_length: 16
j_call: TRBJ1-6
cdr3_aa: CASSFTGGRYNSPLHF
cdr3_nt: TGTGCCAGCAGCTTCACAGGGGGCCGCTATAATTCACCCCTCCACTTT

clone_size: many
d_call: -
v_call: TRBV12-5
cdr3_length: 13
j_call: TRBJ2-2
cdr3_aa: CASGLVLGGELFF
cdr3_nt: TGTGCTAGTGGTTTGGTATTAGGCGGGGAGCTGTTTTTT

clone_size: many
d_call: -
v_call: TRBV5-6
cdr3_length: 15
j_call: TRBJ2-1
cdr3_aa: CASSLGQGRHNEQFF
cdr3_nt: TGTGCCAGCAGCTTGGGGCAAGGTAGACACAATGAGCAGTTCTTC

clone_size: -
d_call: -
v_call: TRBV5-1
cdr3_length: 16
j_call: TRBJ1-4
cdr3_aa: CASSQNRATTNEKLFF
cdr3_nt: TGCGCCAGCAGTCAGAACAGGGCGACAACTAATGAAAAACTGTTTTTT

clone_size: few
d_call: TRBD1
v_call: TRBV7-6
cdr3_length: 13
j_call: TRBJ1-2
cdr3_aa: CASSPGGGWPYTF
cdr3_nt: TGTGCCAGCAGCCCAGGGGGGGGGTGGCCCTACACCTTC

clone_size: -
d_call: -
v_call: TRBV5-1
cdr3_length: 16
j_call: TRBJ2-2
cdr3_aa: CASSRRGDLNTGELFF
cdr3_nt: TGCGCCAGCAGCCGTCGAGGGGATCTCAACACCGGGGAGCTGTTTTTT

clone_size: few
d_call: -
v_call: TRBV10-3
cdr3_length: 14
j_call: TRBJ1-1
cdr3_aa: CATGLGGLNTEAFF
cdr3_nt: TGTGCCACGGGCCTCGGGGGTCTAAACACTGAAGCTTTCTTT

clone_size: -
d_call: -
v_call: TRBV11-2
cdr3_length: 15
j_call: TRBJ2-2
cdr3_aa: CASSLGTSPAGELFF
cdr3_nt: TGTGCCAGCAGCTTAGGGACCTCCCCGGCCGGGGAGCTGTTTTTT

clone_size: few
d_call: TRBD2
v_call: TRBV3-1
cdr3_length: 15
j_call: TRBJ2-3
cdr3_aa: CASSHGLAGADTQYF
cdr3_nt: TGTGCCAGCAGCCATGGACTAGCGGGGGCGGATACGCAGTATTTT